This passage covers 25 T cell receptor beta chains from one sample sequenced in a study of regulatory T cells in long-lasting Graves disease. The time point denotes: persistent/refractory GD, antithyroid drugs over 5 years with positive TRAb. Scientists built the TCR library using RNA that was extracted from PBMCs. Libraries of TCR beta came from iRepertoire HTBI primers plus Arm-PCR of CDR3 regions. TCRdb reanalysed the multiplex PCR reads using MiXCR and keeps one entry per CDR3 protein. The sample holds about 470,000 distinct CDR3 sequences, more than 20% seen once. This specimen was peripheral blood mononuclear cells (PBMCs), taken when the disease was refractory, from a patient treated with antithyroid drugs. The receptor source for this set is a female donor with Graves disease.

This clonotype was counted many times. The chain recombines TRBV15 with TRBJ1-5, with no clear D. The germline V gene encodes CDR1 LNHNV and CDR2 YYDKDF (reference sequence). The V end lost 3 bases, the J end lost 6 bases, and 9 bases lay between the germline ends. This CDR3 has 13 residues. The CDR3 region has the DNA TGTGCCACCAGCAGTCATGGGTCTCAGCCCCAGCATTTT. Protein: CATSSHGSQPQHF.

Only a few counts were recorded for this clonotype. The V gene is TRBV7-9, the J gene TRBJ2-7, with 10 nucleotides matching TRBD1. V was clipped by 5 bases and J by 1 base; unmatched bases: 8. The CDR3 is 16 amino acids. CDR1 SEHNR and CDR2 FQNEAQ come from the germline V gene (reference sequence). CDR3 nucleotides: TGTGCCAGCAGCGGCGCGGGACAGGGGACTTCCTACGAGCAGTACTTC. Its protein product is CASSGAGQGTSYEQYF.

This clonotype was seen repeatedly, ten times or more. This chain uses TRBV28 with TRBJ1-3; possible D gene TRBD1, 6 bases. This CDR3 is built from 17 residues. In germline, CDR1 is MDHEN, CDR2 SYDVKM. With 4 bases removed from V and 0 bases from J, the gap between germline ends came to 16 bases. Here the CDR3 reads CASSSSTGWVSGNTIYF. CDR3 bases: TGTGCCAGCAGTTCATCCACAGGGTGGGTCTCTGGAAACACCATATATTTT.

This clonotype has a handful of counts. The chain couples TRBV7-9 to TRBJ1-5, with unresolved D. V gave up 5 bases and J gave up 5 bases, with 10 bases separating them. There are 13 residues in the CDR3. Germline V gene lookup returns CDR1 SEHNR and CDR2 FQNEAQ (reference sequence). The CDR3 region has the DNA TGTGCCAGCAGCACCACGTCGGATCAGCCCCAGCATTTT. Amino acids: CASSTTSDQPQHF.

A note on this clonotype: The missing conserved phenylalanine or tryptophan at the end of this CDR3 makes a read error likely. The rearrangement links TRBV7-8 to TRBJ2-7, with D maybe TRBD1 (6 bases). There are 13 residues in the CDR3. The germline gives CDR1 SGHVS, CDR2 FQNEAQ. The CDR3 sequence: CASSLDSSYEQYS. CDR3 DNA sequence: TGCGCCAGCAGCTTGGACAGCTCCTACGAGCAGTACTCC.

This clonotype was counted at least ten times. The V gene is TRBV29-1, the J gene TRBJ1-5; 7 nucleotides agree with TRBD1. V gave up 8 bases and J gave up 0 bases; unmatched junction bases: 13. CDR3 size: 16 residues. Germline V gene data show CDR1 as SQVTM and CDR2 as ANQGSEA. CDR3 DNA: TGCAGCCCCCCAGGGGACAGAGCTTTTAGCAATCAGCCCCAGCATTTT. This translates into CSPPGDRAFSNQPQHF.

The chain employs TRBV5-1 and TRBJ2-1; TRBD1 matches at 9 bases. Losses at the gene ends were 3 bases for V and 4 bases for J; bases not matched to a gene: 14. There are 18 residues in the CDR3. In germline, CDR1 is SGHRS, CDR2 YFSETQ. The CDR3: CASSWTGALSSRYNEQFF. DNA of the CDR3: TGCGCCAGCAGCTGGACAGGGGCGTTATCGAGCCGTTACAATGAGCAGTTCTTC.

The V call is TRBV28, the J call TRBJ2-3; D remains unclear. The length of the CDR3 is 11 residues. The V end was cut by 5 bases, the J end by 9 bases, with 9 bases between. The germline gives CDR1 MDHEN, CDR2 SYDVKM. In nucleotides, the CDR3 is TGTGCCAGCAGTCAAAGAACGACGCAGTATTTT. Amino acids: CASSQRTTQYF.

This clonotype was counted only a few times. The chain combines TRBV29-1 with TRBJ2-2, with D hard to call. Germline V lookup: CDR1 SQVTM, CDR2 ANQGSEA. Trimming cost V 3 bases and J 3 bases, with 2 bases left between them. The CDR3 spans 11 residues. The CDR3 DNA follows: TGCAGCGTTGACTACACCGGGGAGCTGTTTTTT. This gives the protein CSVDYTGELFF.

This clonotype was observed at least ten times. The CDR3 loop is CASSESSVETEAFF. In nucleotides, the CDR3 is TGTGCCAGCAGTGAATCGTCAGTGGAGACTGAAGCTTTCTTT. This chain joins TRBV2 and TRBJ1-1, with unresolved D. The CDR3 covers 14 residues. Germline V gene data show CDR1 as SNHLY and CDR2 as FYNNEI. Trimming stripped 2 bases from V and 5 bases from J, with 12 bases between. Complete variable domain (other parts from reference TRBV2 and TRBJ1-1): EPEVTQTPSHQVTQMGQEVILRCVPISNHLYFYWYRQILGQKVEFLVSFYNNEISEKSEIFDDQFSVERPDGSNFTLKIRSTKLEDSAMYFCASSESSVETEAFFGQGTRLTVV.

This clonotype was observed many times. The CDR3 DNA reads as TGTGCCAGCCATCCGGGACAGGGCAACATTCAGTACTTC. As protein: CASHPGQGNIQYF. The chain links TRBV2 to TRBJ2-4; 9 nucleotides line up with TRBD1. The CDR3 has 13 residues. Trimming took 8 bases from V and 7 from J; bases not matched to a gene: 6. Germline CDR1 is SNHLY and CDR2 is FYNNEI.

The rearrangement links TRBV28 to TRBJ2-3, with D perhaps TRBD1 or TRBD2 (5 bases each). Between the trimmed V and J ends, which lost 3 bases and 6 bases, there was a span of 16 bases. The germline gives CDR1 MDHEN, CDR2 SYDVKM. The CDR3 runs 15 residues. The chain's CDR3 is CASSFSGLEADTQYF. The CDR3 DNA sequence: TGTGCCAGCAGTTTTTCGGGGCTGGAGGCGGATACGCAGTATTTT.

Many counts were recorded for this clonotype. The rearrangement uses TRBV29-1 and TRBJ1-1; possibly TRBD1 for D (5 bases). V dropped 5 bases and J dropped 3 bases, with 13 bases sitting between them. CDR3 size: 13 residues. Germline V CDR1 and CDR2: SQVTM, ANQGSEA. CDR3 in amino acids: CSVSTPGDTEAFF. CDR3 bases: TGCAGCGTTTCGACTCCGGGGGACACTGAAGCTTTCTTT.

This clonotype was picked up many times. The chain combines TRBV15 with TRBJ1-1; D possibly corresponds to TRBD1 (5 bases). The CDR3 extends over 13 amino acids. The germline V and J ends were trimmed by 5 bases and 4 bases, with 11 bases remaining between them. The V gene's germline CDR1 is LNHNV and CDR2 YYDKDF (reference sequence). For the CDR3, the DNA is TGTGCCACCAGCTGGGGTAGGGGCACTGAAGCTTTCTTT. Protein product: CATSWGRGTEAFF.

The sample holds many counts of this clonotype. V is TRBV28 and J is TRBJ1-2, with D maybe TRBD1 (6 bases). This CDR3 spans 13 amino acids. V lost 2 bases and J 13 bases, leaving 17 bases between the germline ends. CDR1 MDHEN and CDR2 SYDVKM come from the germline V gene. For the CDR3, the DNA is TGTGCCAGCAGTTTAGTTCAGGGGCGGTTTGGCACCTTC. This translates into CASSLVQGRFGTF.

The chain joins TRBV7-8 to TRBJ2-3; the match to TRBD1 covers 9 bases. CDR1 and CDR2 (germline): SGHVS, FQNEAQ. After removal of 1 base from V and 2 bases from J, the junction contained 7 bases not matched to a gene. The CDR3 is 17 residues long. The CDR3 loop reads CASSLEGTGTYTDTQYF. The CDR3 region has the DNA TGTGCCAGCAGCTTAGAAGGGACAGGGACCTACACAGATACGCAGTATTTT.

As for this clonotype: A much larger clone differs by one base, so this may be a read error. CDR3 bases: TGTGCCAGCAGTCTGGGGGGGATCCGGACTGAAGCTTTCTTT. This gives the protein CASSLGGIRTEAFF. The rearrangement uses TRBV28 and TRBJ1-1, with D possibly matching TRBD1 (5 bases). CDR3 length: 14 amino acids. The V and J ends lost 5 bases and 5 bases respectively, with 15 bases between them. Germline V lookup: CDR1 MDHEN, CDR2 SYDVKM.

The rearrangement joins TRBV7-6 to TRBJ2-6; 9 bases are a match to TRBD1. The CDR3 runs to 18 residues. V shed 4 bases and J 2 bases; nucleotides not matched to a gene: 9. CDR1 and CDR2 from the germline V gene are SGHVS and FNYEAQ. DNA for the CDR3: TGTGCCAGCAGCTCAAGGCCTGGGACAGGGACTGGGGCCAACGTCCTGACTTTC. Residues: CASSSRPGTGTGANVLTF.

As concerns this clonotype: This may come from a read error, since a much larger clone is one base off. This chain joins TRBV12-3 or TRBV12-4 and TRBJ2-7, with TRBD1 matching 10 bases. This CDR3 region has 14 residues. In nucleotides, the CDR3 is TGTGCCAACAGTTTGGGACAGGGGAGATACGAGCAGTACTTC. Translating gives CANSLGQGRYEQYF.

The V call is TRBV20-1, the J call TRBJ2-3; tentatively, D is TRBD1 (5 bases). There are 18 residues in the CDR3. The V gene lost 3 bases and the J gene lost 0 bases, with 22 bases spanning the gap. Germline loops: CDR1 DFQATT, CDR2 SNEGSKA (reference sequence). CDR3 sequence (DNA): TGCAGTGCTAGCACCGTGGGGCAGGGTGGATTTAGCACAGATACGCAGTATTTT. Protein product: CSASTVGQGGFSTDTQYF.

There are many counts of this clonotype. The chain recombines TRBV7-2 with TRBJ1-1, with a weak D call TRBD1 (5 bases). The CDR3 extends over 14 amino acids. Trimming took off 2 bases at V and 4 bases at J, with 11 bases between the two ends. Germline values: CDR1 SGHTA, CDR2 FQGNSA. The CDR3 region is CASSLKRGATEAFF. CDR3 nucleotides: TGTGCCAGCAGCTTAAAAAGAGGGGCCACTGAAGCTTTCTTT.

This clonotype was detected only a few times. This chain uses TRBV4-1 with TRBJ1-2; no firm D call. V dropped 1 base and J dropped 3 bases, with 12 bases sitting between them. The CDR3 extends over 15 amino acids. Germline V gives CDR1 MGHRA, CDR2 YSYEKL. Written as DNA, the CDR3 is TGCGCCAGCAGCCAAGTCCGAGGAGAGGACTATGGCTACACCTTC. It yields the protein CASSQVRGEDYGYTF.

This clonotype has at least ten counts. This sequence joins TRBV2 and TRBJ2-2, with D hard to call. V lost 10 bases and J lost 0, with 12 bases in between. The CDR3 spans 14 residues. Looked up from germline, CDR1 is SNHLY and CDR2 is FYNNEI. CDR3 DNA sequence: TGTGCCACCCCTGACACAACGAACACCGGGGAGCTGTTTTTT. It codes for CATPDTTNTGELFF.

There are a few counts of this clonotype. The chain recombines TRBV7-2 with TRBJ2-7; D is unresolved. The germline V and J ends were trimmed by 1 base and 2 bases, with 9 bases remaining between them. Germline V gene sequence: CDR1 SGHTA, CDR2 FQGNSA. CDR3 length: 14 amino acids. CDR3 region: CASSLVPVAYEQYF. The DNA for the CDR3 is TGTGCCAGCAGCTTAGTTCCAGTCGCCTACGAGCAGTACTTC.

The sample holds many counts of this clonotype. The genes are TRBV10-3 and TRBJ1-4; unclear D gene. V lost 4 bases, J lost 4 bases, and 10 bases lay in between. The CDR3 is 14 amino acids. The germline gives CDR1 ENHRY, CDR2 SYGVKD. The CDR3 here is CAISALASNEKLFF. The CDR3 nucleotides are TGTGCCATCAGTGCTCTAGCCAGTAATGAAAAACTGTTTTTT.